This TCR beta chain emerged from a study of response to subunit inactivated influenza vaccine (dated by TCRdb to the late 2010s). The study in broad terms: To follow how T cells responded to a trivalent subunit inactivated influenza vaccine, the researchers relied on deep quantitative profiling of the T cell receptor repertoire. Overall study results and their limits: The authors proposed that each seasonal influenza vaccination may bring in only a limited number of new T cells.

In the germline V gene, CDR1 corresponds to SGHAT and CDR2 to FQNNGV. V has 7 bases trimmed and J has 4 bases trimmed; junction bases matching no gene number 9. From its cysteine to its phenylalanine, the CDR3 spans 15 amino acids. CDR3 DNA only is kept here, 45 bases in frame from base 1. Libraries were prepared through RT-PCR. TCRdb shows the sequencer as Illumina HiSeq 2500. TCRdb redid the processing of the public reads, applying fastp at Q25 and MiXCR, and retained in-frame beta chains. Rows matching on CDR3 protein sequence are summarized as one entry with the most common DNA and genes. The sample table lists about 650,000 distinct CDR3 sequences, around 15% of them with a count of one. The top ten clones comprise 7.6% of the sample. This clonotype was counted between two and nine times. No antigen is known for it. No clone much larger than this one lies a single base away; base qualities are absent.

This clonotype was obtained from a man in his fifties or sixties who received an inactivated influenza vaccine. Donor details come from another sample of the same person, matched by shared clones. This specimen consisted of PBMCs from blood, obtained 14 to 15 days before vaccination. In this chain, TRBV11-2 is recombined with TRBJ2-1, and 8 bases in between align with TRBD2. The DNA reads TGTGCCAGCACCATAAGCGGGGGCATATACAATGAGCAGTTCTTC. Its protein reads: CASTISGGIYNEQFF. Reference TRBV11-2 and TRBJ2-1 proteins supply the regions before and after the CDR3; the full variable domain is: EAGVAQSPRYKIIEKRQSVAFWCNPISGHATLYWYQQILGQGPKLLIQFQNNGVVDDSQLPKDRFSAERLKGVDSTLKIQPAKLEDSAVYLCASTISGGIYNEQFFGPGTRLTVL.